A selection of T cell receptor beta chains follows, all from one sample in a study of vaccination and CD4 T cells after COVID-19. In TCRdb, the PCR reads were re-called with MiXCR into one record per CDR3 protein. The sample has about 16,000 distinct CDR3 sequences; about 59% are singletons. No antigen is known for these receptors. The sequences come from CD4+ T cells from blood, cultured in vitro, collected about 7 months after SARS-CoV-2 vaccination. These receptor sequences come from a human donor who had recovered from COVID-19. Both conserved end residues are part of each CDR3. D genes are given only for firm matches. Not every row has a clone size; where given, it reads once, few, many or a size class.

J: TRBJ2-7
V: TRBV10-3
length: 14
D: TRBD2
size: .
CDR3: CAIRGLAASYEQYF
DNA: TGTGCCATCAGAGGACTAGCGGCCTCCTACGAGCAGTACTTC

J: TRBJ2-7
V: TRBV2
length: 13
D: .
size: few
CDR3: CASSDADIYEQYF
DNA: TGTGCCAGCAGTGACGCGGACATCTACGAGCAGTACTTC

J: TRBJ2-1
V: TRBV7-2
length: 12
D: .
size: .
CDR3: CASSLVAGEQFF
DNA: TGTGCCAGCAGCTTAGTCGCTGGAGAGCAGTTCTTC

J: TRBJ1-2
V: TRBV6-5
length: 14
D: .
size: .
CDR3: CASSYSTGGLGYTF
DNA: TGTGCCAGCAGTTACTCGACGGGGGGCCTTGGCTACACCTTC

J: TRBJ1-1
V: TRBV20-1
length: 16
D: .
size: .
CDR3: CSAERGGARRGTEAFF
DNA: TGCAGTGCTGAACGGGGGGGGGCGCGGCGAGGCACTGAAGCTTTCTTT

J: TRBJ2-1
V: TRBV6-5
length: 17
D: .
size: .
CDR3: CASSYSIPQRSVPEQFF
DNA: TGTGCCAGCAGTTACTCGATTCCCCAGAGAAGTGTCCCTGAGCAGTTCTTC

J: TRBJ1-2
V: TRBV4-1
length: 14
D: .
size: few
CDR3: CASSPPGTVYGYTF
DNA: TGCGCCAGCAGCCCTCCCGGGACCGTCTATGGCTACACCTTC

J: TRBJ1-1
V: TRBV2
length: 15
D: TRBD1
size: .
CDR3: CASSELPGGNTEAFF
DNA: TGTGCCAGCAGTGAATTGCCAGGGGGGAACACTGAAGCTTTCTTT

J: TRBJ1-2
V: TRBV27
length: 15
D: .
size: few
CDR3: CTSSFLRGANYGYTF
DNA: TGTACCAGCAGTTTCCTCAGGGGAGCTAACTATGGCTACACCTTC

J: TRBJ2-5
V: TRBV29-1
length: 13
D: .
size: .
CDR3: CSVTSGVGETQYF
DNA: TGCAGCGTGACCTCAGGGGTTGGGGAGACCCAGTACTTC

J: TRBJ2-7
V: TRBV15
length: 13
D: .
size: .
CDR3: CATSSNQGFQQYF
DNA: TGTGCCACCAGCAGTAACCAGGGTTTCCAGCAGTACTTC

J: TRBJ1-1
V: TRBV20-1
length: 15
D: .
size: few
CDR3: CSARQTGTVNTEAFF
DNA: TGCAGTGCTAGACAGACCGGGACCGTGAACACTGAAGCTTTCTTT

J: TRBJ2-5
V: TRBV29-1
length: 13
D: TRBD1
size: .
CDR3: CSVGTGQGADQYF
DNA: TGCAGCGTCGGAACTGGACAGGGGGCGGACCAGTACTTC

J: TRBJ1-6
V: TRBV20-1
length: 13
D: .
size: few
CDR3: CSARELTNSPLHF
DNA: TGCAGTGCTAGGGAACTGACTAATTCACCCCTCCACTTT

J: TRBJ2-4
V: TRBV6-1
length: 15
D: .
size: .
CDR3: CASRLGVLAKNIQYF
DNA: TGTGCCAGCAGGCTCGGAGTTCTAGCCAAAAACATTCAGTACTTC

J: TRBJ2-7
V: TRBV20-1
length: 12
D: .
size: .
CDR3: CSANRGAGEQYF
DNA: TGCAGTGCTAACAGGGGCGCGGGAGAGCAGTACTTC

J: TRBJ2-5
V: TRBV7-9
length: 17
D: TRBD2
size: .
CDR3: CASSLGTSGGPEESQYF
DNA: TGTGCCAGCAGCTTAGGGACTAGCGGGGGGCCGGAAGAGTCCCAGTACTTC

J: TRBJ1-2
V: TRBV20-1
length: 12
D: TRBD1
size: .
CDR3: CSARLGQGSHTF
DNA: TGCAGTGCTAGATTGGGACAGGGGAGCCACACCTTC

J: TRBJ2-1
V: TRBV11-3
length: 16
D: .
size: .
CDR3: CASSWEGTGSDNEQFF
DNA: TGTGCCAGCAGCTGGGAGGGCACAGGGTCCGACAATGAGCAGTTCTTC

J: TRBJ2-7
V: TRBV18
length: 15
D: TRBD2
size: few
CDR3: CASSPSGGGSYEQYF
DNA: TGTGCCAGCTCACCATCGGGAGGAGGCTCCTACGAGCAGTACTTC

J: TRBJ2-7
V: TRBV11-3
length: 15
D: .
size: .
CDR3: CASSSAGRGGYEQYF
DNA: TGTGCCAGCAGCTCCGCTGGTAGAGGAGGCTACGAGCAGTACTTC

J: TRBJ2-5
V: TRBV11-1
length: 16
D: .
size: .
CDR3: CASSSRGTGVQETQYF
DNA: TGTGCCAGCAGCTCAAGGGGGACGGGGGTCCAAGAGACCCAGTACTTC

J: TRBJ1-6
V: TRBV2
length: 13
D: TRBD1
size: .
CDR3: CASSPTGDSPLHF
DNA: TGTGCCAGCAGTCCCACAGGGGACTCACCCCTCCACTTT

J: TRBJ1-6
V: TRBV27
length: 13
D: .
size: few
CDR3: CASSVRVGSPLHF
DNA: TGTGCCAGCAGTGTTAGGGTGGGTTCACCCCTCCACTTT

J: TRBJ1-1
V: TRBV2
length: 12
D: .
size: .
CDR3: CASSDDGFEAFF
DNA: TGTGCCAGCAGTGATGACGGGTTCGAAGCTTTCTTT

J: TRBJ2-7
V: TRBV5-6
length: 14
D: .
size: once
CDR3: CASSFQAVRNEQYF
DNA: TGTGCCAGCAGCTTCCAGGCGGTTCGGAACGAGCAGTACTTC

J: TRBJ2-3
V: TRBV4-2
length: 14
D: TRBD2
size: .
CDR3: CASSQAGRGDTQYF
DNA: TGTGCCAGCAGCCAAGCCGGGAGGGGGGATACGCAGTATTTT